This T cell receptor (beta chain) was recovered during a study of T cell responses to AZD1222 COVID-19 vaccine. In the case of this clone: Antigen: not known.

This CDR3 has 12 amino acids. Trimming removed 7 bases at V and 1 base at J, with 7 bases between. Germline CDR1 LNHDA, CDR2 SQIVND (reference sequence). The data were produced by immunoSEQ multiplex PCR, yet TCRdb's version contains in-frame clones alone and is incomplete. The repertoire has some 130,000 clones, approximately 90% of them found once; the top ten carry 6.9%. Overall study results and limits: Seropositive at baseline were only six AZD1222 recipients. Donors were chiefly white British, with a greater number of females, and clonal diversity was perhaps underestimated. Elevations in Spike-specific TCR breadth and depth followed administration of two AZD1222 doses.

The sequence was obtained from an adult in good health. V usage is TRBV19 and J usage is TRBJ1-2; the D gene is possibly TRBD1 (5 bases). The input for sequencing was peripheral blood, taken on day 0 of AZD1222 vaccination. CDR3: CASTQGNYGYTF. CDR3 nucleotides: TGTGCCAGTACTCAGGGTAACTATGGCTACACCTTC.